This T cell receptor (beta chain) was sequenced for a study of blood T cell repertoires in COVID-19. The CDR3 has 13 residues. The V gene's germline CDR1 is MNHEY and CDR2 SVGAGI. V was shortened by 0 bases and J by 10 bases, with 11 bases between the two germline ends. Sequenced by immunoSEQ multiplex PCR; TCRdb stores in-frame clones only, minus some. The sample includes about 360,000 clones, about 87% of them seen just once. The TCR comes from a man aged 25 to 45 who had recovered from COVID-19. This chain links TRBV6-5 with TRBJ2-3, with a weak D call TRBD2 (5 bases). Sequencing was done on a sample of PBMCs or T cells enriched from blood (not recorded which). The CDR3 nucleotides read TGTGCCAGCAGTTACTCTACCGGGGTTCCGCAGTATTTT. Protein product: CASSYSTGVPQYF.